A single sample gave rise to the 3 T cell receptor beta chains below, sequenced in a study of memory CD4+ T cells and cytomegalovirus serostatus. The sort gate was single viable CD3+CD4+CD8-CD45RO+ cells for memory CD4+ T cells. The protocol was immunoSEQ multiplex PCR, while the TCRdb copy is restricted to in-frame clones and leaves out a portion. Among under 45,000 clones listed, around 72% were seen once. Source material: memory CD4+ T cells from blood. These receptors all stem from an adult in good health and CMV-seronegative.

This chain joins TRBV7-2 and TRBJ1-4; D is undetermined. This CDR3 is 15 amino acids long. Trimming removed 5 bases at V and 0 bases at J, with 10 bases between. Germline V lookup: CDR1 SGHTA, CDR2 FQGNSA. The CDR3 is CASSMDGATNEKLFF. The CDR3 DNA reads TGTGCCAGCAGCATGGACGGTGCAACTAATGAAAAACTGTTTTTT.

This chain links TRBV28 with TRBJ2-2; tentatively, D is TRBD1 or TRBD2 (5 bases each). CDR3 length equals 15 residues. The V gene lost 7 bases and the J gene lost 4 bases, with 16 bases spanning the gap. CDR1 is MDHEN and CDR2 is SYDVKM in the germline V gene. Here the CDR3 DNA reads TGTGCCAGCACCCAATTCGGGGCGGGCACCGGGGAGCTGTTTTTT. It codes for CASTQFGAGTGELFF.

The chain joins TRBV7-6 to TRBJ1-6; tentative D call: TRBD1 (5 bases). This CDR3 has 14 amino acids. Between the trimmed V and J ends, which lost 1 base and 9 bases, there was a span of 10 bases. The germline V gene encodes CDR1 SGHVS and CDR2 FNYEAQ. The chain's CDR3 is CASSLGGLGSPLHF. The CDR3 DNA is TGTGCCAGCAGCTTAGGGGGCTTGGGTTCACCCCTCCACTTT. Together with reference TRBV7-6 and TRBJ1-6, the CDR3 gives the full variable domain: GAGVSQSPRYKVTKRGQDVALRCDPISGHVSLYWYRQALGQGPEFLTYFNYEAQQDKSGLPNDRFSAERPEGSISTLTIQRTEQRDSAMYRCASSLGGLGSPLHFGNGTRLTVT.